Following are 20 T cell receptor beta chains from one sample sequenced in a study of CD8 T cells in ankylosing spondylitis. TCRdb independently ran MiXCR on the 5' RACE reads; one entry per CDR3 protein. The sample includes fewer than 650,000 distinct CDR3 sequences, 12% of them seen just once. Findings of the study overall: Ankylosing spondylitis blood appeared to be characterized by a TCR beta motif of under 10 highly homologous variants.

Their antigen targets remain unknown. The source material was blood, either unsorted or a sorted T cell fraction (not recorded which). The receptors here all came from a male donor with ankylosing spondylitis.

This chain links TRBV29-1 with TRBJ1-2; D unresolved. There are 13 residues in the CDR3. Trimming shortened V by 4 bases and J by 8 bases, and 17 bases separated the two germline ends. CDR1 is SQVTM and CDR2 is ANQGSEA in the germline V gene. CDR3 DNA sequence: TGCAGCGTTGGTGGGTTTTCATCGCAAGGCTACACCTTC. Its translation is CSVGGFSSQGYTF.

V gene TRBV29-1 combines with J gene TRBJ2-7, with D unresolved. CDR3 size: 13 residues. The germline CDR1 and CDR2 sequences are SQVTM and ANQGSEA. Between the trimmed V and J ends, which lost 2 bases and 0 bases, there was a span of 8 bases. The CDR3 spells CSVEIGPSYEQYF. CDR3 nucleotide sequence: TGCAGCGTTGAAATAGGACCCTCCTACGAGCAGTACTTC.

There are many counts of this clonotype. This chain links TRBV4-1 with TRBJ2-3; either TRBD1 or TRBD2 may supply D (5 bases each). V was cut by 4 bases and J by 2 bases, with 13 bases left in between. CDR3 size: 15 residues. Germline CDR1 and CDR2: MGHRA and YSYEKL. CDR3 protein: CASSPRDGNTDTQYF. The CDR3 DNA sequence: TGCGCCAGCAGCCCCCGGGACGGAAACACAGATACGCAGTATTTT.

This clonotype was observed a few times. J is TRBJ2-1 and V is TRBV27; 10 bases are shared with TRBD2. The junction had 8 bases not matched to a gene; V was cut back by 5 bases and J by 4 bases. The germline CDR1 and CDR2 sequences are MNHEY and SMNVEV (reference sequence). This CDR3 spans 16 amino acids. This CDR3 reads CASSPWGAGGYNEQFF. CDR3 bases: TGTGCCAGCAGTCCGTGGGGAGCGGGAGGGTACAATGAGCAGTTCTTC.

CDR3 bases: TGTGCCAGCAGCTTTTCTCCGGGACTAGCGGGATACTTGGGGGAGACCCAGTACTTC. This encodes CASSFSPGLAGYLGETQYF. The V gene is TRBV11-1, the J gene TRBJ2-5; 13 positions match TRBD2. Germline-derived CDR1 and CDR2 are SGHAT and FQDESV (reference sequence). V lost 3 bases and J lost 5; bases outside the gene matches: 15. The CDR3 length is 19 residues.

The table lists this clonotype with a few counts. The chain is built from TRBV18 and TRBJ2-7, with 11 positions matching TRBD1. The CDR3 runs 16 residues. Germline V gene sequence: CDR1 KGHSH, CDR2 LQKENI. After removal of 2 bases from V and 2 bases from J, the junction contained 5 bases not matched to a gene. CDR3 amino acids: CASSPKPGQGAYEQYV. The CDR3 bases are TGTGCCAGCTCACCAAAACCGGGACAGGGGGCCTACGAGCAGTACGTC.

The table lists this clonotype with many counts. This sequence joins TRBV5-1 and TRBJ2-5; no clear D gene. V lost 8 bases and J 3 bases, leaving 17 bases between the germline ends. Germline V gives CDR1 SGHRS, CDR2 YFSETQ. CDR3 length: 14 amino acids. CDR3 nucleotides: TGCGCCAGTTCTAACCGGAGCCCGGAAGAGACCCAGTACTTC. As protein: CASSNRSPEETQYF. Full variable domain (rest looked up from reference TRBV5-1 and TRBJ2-5): KAGVTQTPRYLIKTRGQQVTLSCSPISGHRSVSWYQQTPGQGLQFLFEYFSETQRNKGNFPGRFSGRQFSNSRSEMNVSTLELGDSALYLCASSNRSPEETQYFGPGTRLLVL.

The rearrangement joins TRBV19 to TRBJ2-1, with TRBD2 as a possible D gene (7 bases). CDR3 length: 16 residues. The germline gives CDR1 LNHDA, CDR2 SQIVND (reference sequence). V dropped 4 bases and J dropped 6 bases, with 19 bases sitting between them. CDR3 sequence (DNA): TGTGCCAGTAGTAAGATAGCGGGCCAAGGGGGCAATGAGCAGTTCTTC. Translated, it gives CASSKIAGQGGNEQFF.

The V call is TRBV11-2, the J call TRBJ1-1; maybe TRBD1 (5 bases). Germline V CDR1 and CDR2: SGHAT, FQNNGV. The germline V and J ends were trimmed by 4 bases and 0 bases, with 9 bases remaining between them. The CDR3 sequence is 14 residues long. CDR3 loop: CASSSGLMNTEAFF. CDR3 bases: TGTGCCAGCAGCTCGGGACTGATGAACACTGAAGCTTTCTTT.

This chain uses TRBV18 with TRBJ2-1; D is unresolved. Germline CDR1 reads KGHSH; CDR2 reads LQKENI. This CDR3 is built from 13 residues. Trimming removed 6 bases from V and 8 bases from J, with 14 bases in between. The CDR3 protein is CASSDEADDEQFF. In DNA form, the CDR3 reads TGTGCCAGCTCTGACGAGGCAGACGATGAGCAGTTCTTC.

This clonotype has ten or more counts. The chain employs TRBV5-1 and TRBJ1-3, with a tentative D call TRBD1 (5 bases). Germline values: CDR1 SGHRS, CDR2 YFSETQ. Trimming stripped 1 base from V and 8 bases from J, with 13 bases between. The CDR3 loop spans 14 amino acids. The CDR3 nucleotides read TGCGCCAGCAGCTTGAAGGGCTTCAGGGACACCATATATTTT. Protein: CASSLKGFRDTIYF.

The gene calls are TRBV10-3 and TRBJ2-5; 12 bases align to TRBD2. V lost 4 bases and J lost 2; bases outside the gene matches: 5. CDR1 is ENHRY and CDR2 is SYGVKD in the germline V gene. CDR3 length equals 16 residues. CDR3 protein: CAISASGTSGQETQYF. The CDR3 nucleotides are TGTGCCATCAGTGCCTCTGGGACTAGCGGGCAAGAGACCCAGTACTTC.

The rearrangement joins TRBV28 to TRBJ2-3, with TRBD1 identical over 7 bases. Germline V gives CDR1 MDHEN, CDR2 SYDVKM. Germline trimming cut 3 bases from V and 4 bases from J; bases unmatched to any gene: 10. The CDR3 extends over 16 amino acids. CDR3 sequence: CASSFPRDSLSDTQYF. For the CDR3, the DNA is TGTGCCAGCAGTTTCCCCCGGGACAGTCTATCAGATACGCAGTATTTT. Full variable domain (remainder filled in from reference TRBV28 and TRBJ2-3): DVKVTQSSRYLVKRTGEKVFLECVQDMDHENMFWYRQDPGLGLRLIYFSYDVKMKEKGDIPEGYSVSREKKERFSLILESASTNQTSMYLCASSFPRDSLSDTQYFGPGTRLTVL.

The genes are TRBV10-3 and TRBJ1-4, with D perhaps matching TRBD1 (5 bases). Trimming took 10 bases from V and 4 from J, leaving 13 bases between them. The CDR3 is 13 residues long. Per germline, CDR1 ENHRY and CDR2 SYGVKD. CDR3 region: CATHRDLNEKLFF. The CDR3 nucleotides read TGTGCCACCCACCGGGACCTTAATGAAAAACTGTTTTTT.

This clonotype occurred a few times. V is TRBV12-3 or TRBV12-4 and J is TRBJ2-3; 9 positions match TRBD1. Unmatched junction bases numbered 6, after V lost 3 bases and J lost 5 bases. The CDR3 has 15 amino acids. As DNA, the CDR3 is TGTGCCAGCAGTTTTCCACAGGGGGCGGGAGATACGCAGTATTTT. This codes for CASSFPQGAGDTQYF.

This clonotype showed up just a few times. The chain couples TRBV11-2 to TRBJ1-1; 8 bases fit TRBD1. The J segment lost 4 bases and the V segment lost 5 bases, leaving 6 bases of the junction unmatched. The CDR3 consists of 14 residues. Germline V gene lookup returns CDR1 SGHAT and CDR2 FQNNGV. The CDR3: CASSKRTGSTEAFF. CDR3 in DNA: TGTGCCAGCAGCAAGCGGACAGGGAGCACTGAAGCTTTCTTT. Filled out from reference TRBV11-2 and TRBJ1-1, the complete variable domain reads EAGVAQSPRYKIIEKRQSVAFWCNPISGHATLYWYQQILGQGPKLLIQFQNNGVVDDSQLPKDRFSAERLKGVDSTLKIQPAKLEDSAVYLCASSKRTGSTEAFFGQGTRLTVV.

This clonotype was recorded many times. The rearrangement uses TRBV9 and TRBJ2-1; TRBD2 aligns across 9 bases. V trimming: 2 bases; J trimming: 2 bases; junction bases outside the gene matches: 5. CDR1 is SGDLS, CDR2 YYNGEE, per germline. The CDR3 sequence is 16 residues long. The CDR3 sequence: CASSVLAGVTYNEQFF. The CDR3 DNA reads TGTGCCAGCAGCGTTTTAGCGGGAGTAACCTACAATGAGCAGTTCTTC.

A few counts support this clonotype. J is TRBJ1-6 and V is TRBV5-1; D is ambiguous. CDR1 and CDR2 from the germline V gene are SGHRS and YFSETQ. CDR3 length: 14 amino acids. Trimming left V 0 bases short and J 8 bases short, with 9 bases between. DNA for the CDR3: TGCGCCAGCAGCTTGGACCCTAGGGATTCACCCCTCCACTTT. Protein product: CASSLDPRDSPLHF. The full variable domain, rest sourced from reference TRBV5-1 and TRBJ1-6, is KAGVTQTPRYLIKTRGQQVTLSCSPISGHRSVSWYQQTPGQGLQFLFEYFSETQRNKGNFPGRFSGRQFSNSRSEMNVSTLELGDSALYLCASSLDPRDSPLHFGNGTRLTVT.

This sequence joins TRBV5-1 and TRBJ1-6; 7 bases map to TRBD1. The germline V gene encodes CDR1 SGHRS and CDR2 YFSETQ. The CDR3 has 15 residues. V gave up 4 bases and J gave up 6 bases; unmatched junction bases: 7. This CDR3 is CASSPSGGGNSPLHF. CDR3 sequence (DNA): TGCGCCAGCAGCCCCTCAGGGGGGGGTAATTCACCCCTCCACTTT.

This clonotype was observed a few times. This sequence joins TRBV20-1 and TRBJ2-7, with 11 bases that match TRBD2. CDR3 length: 14 residues. CDR1 and CDR2 (germline): DFQATT, SNEGSKA (reference sequence). With V trimmed by 6 bases and J by 0 bases, 4 bases remained unmatched. Written as DNA, the CDR3 is TGCAGTGCGACTCTAGCGGGAGGCTCCTACGAGCAGTACTTC. It translates to CSATLAGGSYEQYF.